Below are 26 T cell receptor beta chains sequenced from a single sample in a study of regulatory T cells in long-lasting Graves disease. Time point noted: persistent/refractory GD, antithyroid drugs over 5 years with positive TRAb. PBMC RNA was the source of the TCR library. Combining iRepertoire HTBI primers with Arm-PCR of CDR3 regions, the authors built TCR beta libraries. TCRdb redid the calling of the multiplex PCR reads with MiXCR, one entry per CDR3 protein. The data contain about half a million distinct CDR3 sequences, around a fifth of them singletons. The sample here was peripheral blood mononuclear cells (PBMCs), taken when the disease was refractory, from a patient treated with antithyroid drugs. The receptors stem from a female donor with Graves disease.

This clonotype was observed a single time. The rearrangement links TRBV30 to TRBJ2-7; D is possibly TRBD1 or TRBD2 (5 bases each). CDR1 and CDR2 from the germline V gene are GTSNPN and SVGIG (reference sequence). The CDR3 runs to 12 residues. Trimming removed 5 bases at V and 0 bases at J, with 8 bases between. CDR3 coding DNA: TGTGCCTGGGGGACGGGCTCCTACGAGCAGTACTTC. Protein: CAWGTGSYEQYF.

The rearrangement joins TRBV28 to TRBJ1-2; TRBD1 aligns across 9 bases. V shed 1 base, J shed 6 bases, and the junction held 3 bases outside the gene matches. The CDR3 contains 14 residues. CDR1 is MDHEN, CDR2 SYDVKM, per germline. CDR3 DNA: TGTGCCAGCAGTTTATCTACAGGGGGCCATGGCTACACCTTC. This sequence encodes CASSLSTGGHGYTF.

In this sample, this clonotype turned up a few times. The chain combines TRBV30 with TRBJ1-3; D is unclear. From germline, CDR1 is GTSNPN and CDR2 SVGIG (reference sequence). The CDR3 loop spans 12 amino acids. Trimming pared 4 bases from V and 1 base from J, leaving 5 bases between. For the CDR3, the DNA is TGTGCCTGGAAGTTTTCTGGAAACACCATATATTTT. This sequence encodes CAWKFSGNTIYF.

This clonotype appeared many times. J is TRBJ1-4 and V is TRBV6-1; D not resolved. There are 15 residues in the CDR3. The V end lost 5 bases, the J end lost 5 bases, and 15 bases lay between the germline ends. Germline loops: CDR1 MNHNS, CDR2 SASEGT. The CDR3, as DNA: TGTGCCAGCAGTACCCGGGCCGAAGGGAATGAAAAACTGTTTTTT. Amino acids: CASSTRAEGNEKLFF.

This clonotype showed up many times. The V and J genes are TRBV7-6 and TRBJ1-6; possible D gene TRBD1, 5 bases. V lost 1 base and J 7 bases, leaving 14 bases between the germline ends. Germline V lookup: CDR1 SGHVS, CDR2 FNYEAQ. The CDR3 is made up of 16 amino acids. This chain's CDR3 is CASSLDPRVRNSPLHF. The CDR3 DNA sequence: TGTGCCAGCAGCTTAGATCCCAGGGTCCGAAATTCACCCCTCCACTTT. Combining the CDR3 with reference TRBV7-6 and TRBJ1-6 gives the whole variable domain GAGVSQSPRYKVTKRGQDVALRCDPISGHVSLYWYRQALGQGPEFLTYFNYEAQQDKSGLPNDRFSAERPEGSISTLTIQRTEQRDSAMYRCASSLDPRVRNSPLHFGNGTRLTVT.

CDR3 region: CASSRGGDGYTF. The CDR3 DNA is TGTGCCAGCAGTCGAGGGGGGGACGGCTACACCTTC. The rearrangement joins TRBV6-1 to TRBJ1-2; D is perhaps TRBD1 (6 bases). The V gene's germline CDR1 is MNHNS and CDR2 SASEGT. The length of the CDR3 is 12 residues. Trimming cost V 5 bases and J 8 bases, with 12 bases left between them.

The CDR3 DNA reads as TGTGCCAGCAGCTACGCAGTCGTAGGGGGGTTAGGCTACACCTTC. This codes for CASSYAVVGGLGYTF. The rearrangement links TRBV7-2 to TRBJ1-2, with D perhaps TRBD1 (6 bases). V shed 4 bases and J shed 8 bases, with 20 bases lying between them. Looked up from germline, CDR1 is SGHTA and CDR2 is FQGNSA. The CDR3 is made up of 15 amino acids.

This clonotype has at least ten counts. The rearrangement uses TRBV7-2 and TRBJ1-6; D uncertain. Per germline, CDR1 SGHTA and CDR2 FQGNSA. Trimming took 4 bases from V and 4 from J, leaving 14 bases between them. The CDR3 is 16 amino acids. The CDR3 DNA follows: TGTGCCAGCAGCTCTACGGCGACGGGGTATAATTCACCCCTCCACTTT. Translation gives CASSSTATGYNSPLHF.

This clonotype came up many times. The J gene is TRBJ2-7, the V gene TRBV15; possible D gene TRBD2, 6 bases. The CDR3 spans 16 residues. Per germline, CDR1 LNHNV and CDR2 YYDKDF (reference sequence). Trimming took off 0 bases at V and 3 bases at J, with 15 bases between the two ends. CDR3 coding DNA: TGTGCCACCAGCAGAGATAAAGGGACTTCCTTCTACGAGCAGTACTTC. This gives the protein CATSRDKGTSFYEQYF. Drawing the rest from reference TRBV15 and TRBJ2-7, the complete variable domain is DAMVIQNPRYQVTQFGKPVTLSCSQTLNHNVMYWYQQKSSQAPKLLFHYYDKDFNNEADTPDNFQSRRPNTSFCFLDIRSPGLGDTAMYLCATSRDKGTSFYEQYFGPGTRLTVT.

This clonotype was picked up many times. The gene calls are TRBV7-2 and TRBJ2-5, with D perhaps matching TRBD2 (6 bases). The V gene's germline CDR1 is SGHTA and CDR2 FQGNSA. CDR3 size: 16 residues. Trimming shortened V by 1 base and J by 7 bases, and 19 bases separated the two germline ends. CDR3 sequence (DNA): TGTGCCAGCAGCTTAGTGGTCGGGCAAGCCGGGGGGACCCAGTACTTC. Protein: CASSLVVGQAGGTQYF.

This clonotype turned up a few times. V usage is TRBV30 and J usage is TRBJ1-2; D possibly corresponds to TRBD1 (5 bases). Trimming took off 8 bases at V and 0 bases at J, with 10 bases between the two ends. The CDR3 runs 12 residues. Germline loops: CDR1 GTSNPN, CDR2 SVGIG (reference sequence). CDR3 sequence (DNA): TGTGCCCTCCCGGGGGCTAACTATGGCTACACCTTC. It yields the protein CALPGANYGYTF.

This clonotype appeared many times. The genes are TRBV6-1 and TRBJ1-1; D perhaps matches TRBD1 (6 bases). This CDR3 contains 14 residues. Trimming pared 4 bases from V and 4 bases from J, leaving 13 bases between. Germline V gene sequence: CDR1 MNHNS, CDR2 SASEGT. CDR3 sequence reads: CASSATGFGTEAFF. The CDR3 nucleotides are TGTGCCAGCAGTGCGACAGGTTTCGGCACTGAAGCTTTCTTT.

This clonotype came up many times. V and J are TRBV7-2 and TRBJ2-6, with D hard to call. Germline CDR1 SGHTA, CDR2 FQGNSA. The CDR3 runs to 15 residues. V lost 3 bases, J lost 0 bases, and 6 bases lay in between. CDR3 coding DNA: TGTGCCAGCAGCTTGGGCAGCTCTGGGGCCAACGTCCTGACTTTC. Amino acid sequence: CASSLGSSGANVLTF.

This chain connects TRBV5-6 to TRBJ2-4; D may be TRBD2 (6 bases). V lost 2 bases and J 1 base, leaving 13 bases between the germline ends. Germline V gene data show CDR1 as SGHDT and CDR2 as YYEEEE. The CDR3 totals 16 residues. CDR3 coding DNA: TGTGCCAGCAGCTTTCTTGAAGGGAGGGCCAAAAACATTCAGTACTTC. Translating gives CASSFLEGRAKNIQYF.

This clonotype was seen ten or more times. The rearrangement joins TRBV6-2 or TRBV6-3 to TRBJ2-7; TRBD2 agrees at 10 bases. The germline V gene has CDR1 MNHEY and CDR2 SVGEGT. The CDR3 sequence is 14 residues long. V shed 6 bases, J shed 5 bases, and the junction held 7 bases outside the gene matches. The CDR3 loop reads CASRRAGGPDEQYF. The CDR3 region has the DNA TGTGCCAGCAGACGAGCGGGAGGGCCCGACGAGCAGTACTTC.

This clonotype showed up many times. J is TRBJ2-5 and V is TRBV7-2; 7 positions match TRBD2. V lost 3 bases and J lost 2; bases outside the gene matches: 3. The length of the CDR3 is 14 residues. CDR1 is SGHTA, CDR2 FQGNSA, per germline. Here the CDR3 DNA reads TGTGCCAGCAGCTTGGGAGGGTATCAAGAGACCCAGTACTTC. It encodes CASSLGGYQETQYF.

This clonotype was recorded at least ten times. The genes are TRBV7-9 and TRBJ1-2, with no clear D. The germline V gene encodes CDR1 SEHNR and CDR2 FQNEAQ (reference sequence). The CDR3 runs to 11 residues. V lost 6 bases to trimming and J lost 2 bases, with 4 bases between them. CDR3 DNA: TGTGCCAGCAGGGACAACTATGGCTACACCTTC. Its protein product is CASRDNYGYTF. Variable domain in full (rest from reference TRBV7-9 and TRBJ1-2): DTGVSQNPRHKITKRGQNVTFRCDPISEHNRLYWYRQTLGQGPEFLTYFQNEAQLEKSRLLSDRFSAERPKGSFSTLEIQRTEQGDSAMYLCASRDNYGYTFGSGTRLTVV.

The CDR3 region is CSARLAGGGNEQFF. CDR3 bases: TGCAGCGCTAGACTAGCGGGAGGAGGAAATGAGCAGTTCTTC. The chain has TRBV29-1 and TRBJ2-1, with 13 nucleotides matching TRBD2. The CDR3 loop spans 14 amino acids. Germline V CDR1 and CDR2: SQVTM, ANQGSEA. The J segment lost 7 bases and the V segment lost 7 bases, leaving 7 bases of the junction unmatched.

Many counts were recorded for this clonotype. The chain is built from TRBV20-1 and TRBJ1-4, with D maybe TRBD1 (5 bases). The V and J ends lost 0 bases and 5 bases respectively, with 16 bases between them. The CDR3 loop spans 16 amino acids. The germline V gene encodes CDR1 DFQATT and CDR2 SNEGSKA (reference sequence). In DNA, the CDR3 is TGCAGTGCTAGAGAGTCTCGGCGGGGGGGGAATGAAAAACTGTTTTTT. Protein: CSARESRRGGNEKLFF.

V usage is TRBV28 and J usage is TRBJ2-1, with 7 bases lining up with TRBD2. V gave up 7 bases and J gave up 5 bases; unmatched junction bases: 11. The CDR3 has 15 residues. CDR1 MDHEN and CDR2 SYDVKM come from the germline V gene. CDR3 in amino acids: CASTALGGDHNEQFF. The CDR3 DNA reads as TGTGCCAGCACCGCCTTGGGGGGGGACCACAATGAGCAGTTCTTC.

In its sample, this clonotype was seen many times. J is TRBJ2-7 and V is TRBV15, with D possibly TRBD2 on 5 matching bases. There are 15 residues in the CDR3. V was pared by 3 bases and J by 1 base, with 13 bases between. The germline gives CDR1 LNHNV, CDR2 YYDKDF (reference sequence). The CDR3 spells CATSSLGGQSYEQYF. Here the CDR3 DNA reads TGTGCCACCAGCAGCCTCGGCGGGCAGTCCTACGAGCAGTACTTC.

The chain carries TRBV3-1 and TRBJ2-7; 8 bases map to TRBD1. The CDR3 runs 15 residues. V lost 3 bases, J lost 3 bases, and 7 bases stayed unmatched. Germline-derived CDR1 and CDR2 are LGHDT and YNNKEL (reference sequence). DNA of the CDR3: TGTGCCAGCAGCCAGTTACAGGGGGGACTCTACGAGCAGTACTTC. Protein product: CASSQLQGGLYEQYF.

This clonotype appeared many times. The rearrangement joins TRBV12-3 or TRBV12-4 to TRBJ1-5, with 7 bases matching TRBD1. The V and J ends lost 6 bases and 3 bases, in that order; junction bases with no gene match: 2. This CDR3 contains 13 residues. The chain's CDR3 is CASRTGLNQPQHF. Written as DNA, the CDR3 is TGTGCCAGCAGGACAGGGCTCAATCAGCCCCAGCATTTT.

Many counts were recorded for this clonotype. This chain links TRBV24-1 with TRBJ2-7; no definite D call. The CDR3 is 13 amino acids. CDR1 is KGHDR, CDR2 SFDVKD, per germline. With 6 bases removed from V and 1 base from J, the gap between germline ends came to 9 bases. DNA of the CDR3: TGTGCCACCAGTCGGACGGATTCCTACGAGCAGTACTTC. This codes for CATSRTDSYEQYF.

The chain links TRBV20-1 to TRBJ1-2; TRBD1 matches 12 bases. V lost 5 bases and J lost 9; bases outside the gene matches: 7. Germline-derived CDR1 and CDR2 are DFQATT and SNEGSKA (reference sequence). The CDR3 length is 13 residues. The CDR3 sequence: CSAATGTGGRYTF. In DNA, the CDR3 is TGCAGTGCTGCGACCGGGACAGGGGGCCGCTACACCTTC.

This clonotype has a handful of counts. This sequence joins TRBV2 and TRBJ2-4; possibly TRBD1 for D (5 bases). The ends were cut back, 6 bases at V and 3 bases at J, with 12 bases in the middle. CDR1 is SNHLY and CDR2 is FYNNEI in the germline V gene. The CDR3 sequence is 14 residues long. The CDR3 protein is CASRSDRGKNIQYF. DNA for the CDR3: TGTGCCAGCAGATCAGACAGAGGCAAAAACATTCAGTACTTC.